The next 31 T cell receptor beta chains were all read from a single sample in a study of metastatic and nonmetastatic thyroid tumors. From the PCR reads, TCRdb re-called clones with MiXCR. The sample consists of about 5,000 clones, around 30% of them appearing once. Prior to thyroid surgery, none of the patients had received any treatment. What was sequenced was adjacent normal tissue. These TCRs come from a female donor with papillary thyroid cancer or a benign thyroid nodule (not recorded which). Some clones in this sample may be carry-over from other donors' samples.

The genes are TRBV30 and TRBJ2-7, with D unclear. Trimming stripped 1 base from V and 0 bases from J, with 10 bases between. Per germline, CDR1 GTSNPN and CDR2 SVGIG (reference sequence). The CDR3 extends over 14 amino acids. CDR3 DNA sequence: TGTGCCTGGAGTGCACCTCCGTGCTCCTACGAGCAGTACTTC. Amino acids: CAWSAPPCSYEQYF. Supplemented by reference TRBV30 and TRBJ2-7, the full variable domain reads SQTIHQWPATLVQPVGSPLSLECTVEGTSNPNLYWYRQAAGRGLQLLFYSVGIGQISSEVPQNLSASRPQDRQFILSSKKLLLSDSGFYLCAWSAPPCSYEQYFGPGTRLTVT.

This sequence joins TRBV18 and TRBJ1-1, with 7 bases identical to TRBD1. Looked up from germline, CDR1 is KGHSH and CDR2 is LQKENI. This CDR3 region has 19 residues. V gave up 4 bases and J gave up 0 bases; unmatched junction bases: 17. CDR3 in DNA: TGTGCCAGCTCACGATACGTGACAGGGATCACAGCGATGAACACTGAAGCTTTCTTT. It encodes CASSRYVTGITAMNTEAFF. Looking up the rest from reference TRBV18 and TRBJ1-1 gives the full variable domain: NAGVMQNPRHLVRRRGQEARLRCSPMKGHSHVYWYRQLPEEGLKFMVYLQKENIIDESGMPKERFSAEFPKEGPSILRIQQVVRGDSAAYFCASSRYVTGITAMNTEAFFGQGTRLTVV.

Concerning this clone itself: Other nucleotide sequences in the sample specify the same CDR3. This chain links TRBV10-3 with TRBJ2-3; D possibly corresponds to TRBD2 (5 bases). The CDR3 has 16 amino acids. Per the germline V gene, CDR1 is ENHRY and CDR2 is SYGVKD. V was shortened by 0 bases and J by 2 bases, with 12 bases between the two germline ends. CDR3 nucleotides: TGTGCCATCAGTGAGTCGACGAGCGGCCTCACAGATACGCAGTATTTT. Protein product: CAISESTSGLTDTQYF.

A few counts support this clone. This chain links TRBV6-1 with TRBJ2-6; D might be TRBD1 or TRBD2, each matching 7 bases. V was trimmed by 4 bases and J by 0 bases, leaving 16 bases between them. Germline loops: CDR1 MNHNS, CDR2 SASEGT. The CDR3 extends over 18 amino acids. This CDR3 is CASSVRGTAHSGANVLTF. The CDR3 DNA sequence: TGTGCCAGCAGTGTGCGGGGGACAGCCCACTCTGGGGCCAACGTCCTGACTTTC.

This chain uses TRBV7-9 with TRBJ2-5; the D gene is possibly TRBD2 (5 bases). The length of the CDR3 is 16 residues. Germline V gives CDR1 SEHNR, CDR2 FQNEAQ (reference sequence). The ends were cut back, 3 bases at V and 0 bases at J, with 14 bases in the middle. Here the CDR3 reads CASSFVRGTHQETQYF. Written as DNA, the CDR3 is TGTGCCAGCAGCTTTGTTCGGGGAACACACCAAGAGACCCAGTACTTC.

The chain carries TRBV20-1 and TRBJ1-1; 7 nucleotides agree with TRBD1. With V trimmed by 6 bases and J by 4 bases, 8 bases remained unmatched. Germline CDR1 DFQATT, CDR2 SNEGSKA (reference sequence). This CDR3 is built from 13 residues. In DNA form, the CDR3 reads TGCAGTGCCCTGCACGAGGGGGCCACTGAAGCTTTCTTT. As protein: CSALHEGATEAFF.

The rearrangement joins TRBV6-1 to TRBJ1-3; D might be TRBD1 (5 bases). Trimming shortened V by 6 bases and J by 0 bases, and 15 bases separated the two germline ends. Germline CDR1 is MNHNS and CDR2 is SASEGT. This CDR3 has 16 residues. CDR3 nucleotide sequence: TGTGCCAGCAGGGGGGGGACGGATACCTCTGGAAACACCATATATTTT. This codes for CASRGGTDTSGNTIYF.

By sample share, this clone is medium-sized. This rearrangement joins TRBV11-3 to TRBJ1-1; no firm D call. V was trimmed by 2 bases and J by 6 bases, leaving 7 bases between them. This CDR3 region has 12 residues. Germline V gene lookup returns CDR1 SGHNT and CDR2 YENEEA. The CDR3 DNA reads as TGTGCCAGCAGCTTACGGACTGCTGAAGCTTTCTTT. Translated, it gives CASSLRTAEAFF.

This clone ranks as medium-sized. The chain links TRBV7-2 to TRBJ2-7; D might be TRBD1 (6 bases). The CDR3 totals 15 residues. Deletions cut 1 base from V and 6 bases from J, with 16 bases between. CDR1 is SGHTA, CDR2 FQGNSA, per germline. This CDR3 is CASSLVRGAIREQYF. The CDR3 DNA sequence: TGTGCCAGCAGCTTAGTCAGGGGTGCAATCCGCGAGCAGTACTTC.

The chain combines TRBV20-1 with TRBJ1-2, with 7 nucleotides matching TRBD1. Germline CDR1 reads DFQATT; CDR2 reads SNEGSKA (reference sequence). The length of the CDR3 is 15 residues. V trimming: 3 bases; J trimming: 4 bases; junction bases outside the gene matches: 11. CDR3 region: CSASGTARLGYGYTF. The CDR3 DNA reads as TGCAGTGCTAGCGGGACAGCCCGACTAGGCTATGGCTACACCTTC.

This clone is labeled medium-sized. This chain links TRBV20-1 with TRBJ1-2; 7 bases map to TRBD1. Per the germline V gene, CDR1 is DFQATT and CDR2 is SNEGSKA (reference sequence). This CDR3 contains 16 residues. The trim removed 5 bases at V and 2 bases at J, leaving 14 bases unmatched. The CDR3: CSAVGSGRTGNYGYTF. The CDR3 DNA sequence: TGCAGTGCTGTGGGCAGCGGGAGGACAGGAAACTATGGCTACACCTTC.

V usage is TRBV12-3 or TRBV12-4 and J usage is TRBJ2-1; D might be TRBD2 (5 bases). The CDR3 consists of 15 residues. Trimming stripped 6 bases from V and 4 bases from J, with 16 bases between. The CDR3 DNA reads TGTGCCAGCAGGTTGCCTAGCTGTATATACAATGAGCAGTTCTTC. Translated, it gives CASRLPSCIYNEQFF.

By sample share, this clone is medium-sized. The rearrangement links TRBV6-5 to TRBJ2-7; 10 bases agree with TRBD2. The CDR3 loop spans 15 amino acids. The germline V gene encodes CDR1 MNHEY and CDR2 SVGAGI. V lost 0 bases and J lost 4; bases outside the gene matches: 3. The CDR3, as DNA: TGTGCCAGCAGTTACTCGCTAGCGGGAGTGTACGAGCAGTACTTC. Translated, it gives CASSYSLAGVYEQYF.

The V and J genes are TRBV6-1 and TRBJ2-1; 8 nucleotides agree with TRBD2. The CDR3 runs to 15 residues. The ends lost 0 bases at V and 6 bases at J; junction bases unmatched: 4. Germline V gives CDR1 MNHNS, CDR2 SASEGT. Here the CDR3 DNA reads TGTGCCAGCAGTGAAGCTAGCGGGGCCTTCAATGAGCAGTTCTTC. Encoded protein: CASSEASGAFNEQFF.

This clone occurred a few times. This chain connects TRBV6-1 to TRBJ2-7; possibly TRBD1 or TRBD2 for D (6 bases each). The CDR3 totals 14 residues. Germline V lookup: CDR1 MNHNS, CDR2 SASEGT. V gave up 2 bases and J gave up 6 bases, with 14 bases separating them. Here the CDR3 DNA reads TGTGCCAGCAGTGAATGGGGGGCGCGTCTCGAGCAGTACTTC. Amino acids: CASSEWGARLEQYF.

This clone is labeled medium-sized. The chain uses TRBV28 and TRBJ2-5; the D is unclear. Trimming left V 3 bases short and J 0 bases short, with 5 bases between. Germline values: CDR1 MDHEN, CDR2 SYDVKM. CDR3 size: 13 residues. The CDR3: CASSFVNQETQYF. CDR3 coding DNA: TGTGCCAGCAGTTTTGTTAACCAAGAGACCCAGTACTTC.

This rearrangement joins TRBV19 to TRBJ1-2; 9 positions agree with TRBD1. CDR3 length: 13 residues. The germline gives CDR1 LNHDA, CDR2 SQIVND (reference sequence). The junction had 7 bases not matched to a gene; V was cut back by 7 bases and J by 7 bases. The CDR3 here is CASTRTGDLGYTF. CDR3 nucleotides: TGTGCCAGTACCCGGACAGGGGACCTTGGCTACACCTTC.

This clone is judged medium-sized. The chain is built from TRBV27 and TRBJ2-1, with 11 bases matching TRBD1. The germline gives CDR1 MNHEY, CDR2 SMNVEV (reference sequence). V trimming: 3 bases; J trimming: 9 bases; junction bases outside the gene matches: 7. The CDR3 totals 15 residues. The CDR3 protein is CASSLAGTGGGEQFF. In DNA form, the CDR3 reads TGTGCCAGCAGTTTGGCCGGGACAGGGGGGGGTGAGCAGTTCTTC.

This clone qualifies as medium-sized. CDR3 sequence (DNA): TGTGCTAGTGGTTCGACGGACAGGGCCGATGAGCAGTTCTTC. Translated, it gives CASGSTDRADEQFF. This chain links TRBV12-5 with TRBJ2-1; 8 bases are shared with TRBD1. The CDR3 spans 14 residues. The germline V gene has CDR1 LGHNT and CDR2 FRNRAP. Trimming cost V 4 bases and J 8 bases; bases outside gene matches: 7. Combining the CDR3 with reference TRBV12-5 and TRBJ2-1 gives the whole variable domain DARVTQTPRHKVTEMGQEVTMRCQPILGHNTVFWYRQTMMQGLELLAYFRNRAPLDDSGMPKDRFSAEMPDATLATLKIQPSEPRDSAVYFCASGSTDRADEQFFGPGTRLTVL.

The CDR3 sequence is CSARGDSGTPSSCYQYF. The CDR3 region has the DNA TGCAGTGCTAGAGGAGATAGCGGGACTCCTAGCTCCTGCTATCAGTACTTC. The chain joins TRBV20-1 to TRBJ2-7; TRBD2 matches 8 bases. The germline gives CDR1 DFQATT, CDR2 SNEGSKA (reference sequence). The CDR3 spans 17 residues. Unmatched junction bases numbered 21, after V lost 1 base and J lost 10 bases.

This clone ranks as medium-sized. The chain uses TRBV20-1 and TRBJ1-1; D gene uncertain. Per the germline V gene, CDR1 is DFQATT and CDR2 is SNEGSKA (reference sequence). V lost 2 bases to trimming and J lost 1 base, with 8 bases between them. This CDR3 is built from 13 residues. In DNA form, the CDR3 reads TGCAGTGCTAGATTTCAGGCGAACACTGAAGCTTTCTTT. It translates to CSARFQANTEAFF.

This clone was counted a few times. The rearrangement uses TRBV19 and TRBJ1-1, with 7 bases identical to TRBD1. Germline trimming cut 9 bases from V and 3 bases from J; bases unmatched to any gene: 10. Germline loops: CDR1 LNHDA, CDR2 SQIVND (reference sequence). The CDR3 sequence is 14 residues long. The CDR3 nucleotides read TGTGCCAGCAGCGTGACAGGGAGGGACACTGAAGCTTTCTTT. Translating it yields CASSVTGRDTEAFF. Full variable domain (rest looked up from reference TRBV19 and TRBJ1-1): DGGITQSPKYLFRKEGQNVTLSCEQNLNHDAMYWYRQDPGQGLRLIYYSQIVNDFQKGDIAEGYSVSREKKESFPLTVTSAQKNPTAFYLCASSVTGRDTEAFFGQGTRLTVV.

This clone appeared a few times. The V call is TRBV6-6, the J call TRBJ1-5; D may be TRBD1 (6 bases). Trimming pared 7 bases from V and 9 bases from J, leaving 22 bases between. This CDR3 comprises 15 residues. Per germline, CDR1 MNHNY and CDR2 SVGAGI (reference sequence). The DNA for the CDR3 is TGTGCCAGCATTACCGGACAGCCATGGAGTTGGCCCCAGCATTTT. Encoded protein: CASITGQPWSWPQHF.

The V and J genes are TRBV5-6 and TRBJ2-5; D gene unclear. Germline V gene data show CDR1 as SGHDT and CDR2 as YYEEEE. V lost 3 bases and J 5 bases, leaving 8 bases between the germline ends. The CDR3 extends over 12 amino acids. CDR3 in DNA: TGTGCCAGCAGCTGGGGTGCGGAGACCCAGTACTTC. Translated: CASSWGAETQYF.

This chain joins TRBV6-2 or TRBV6-3 and TRBJ1-6; D is perhaps TRBD1 (5 bases). V lost 10 bases and J 7 bases, leaving 29 bases between the germline ends. The length of the CDR3 is 18 residues. CDR1 is MNHEY, CDR2 SVGEGT, per germline. CDR3 bases: TGTGCCACAGCAGCAGGGCCAAGGGGTATAGGAGGGAATTCACCCCTCCACTTT. This gives the protein CATAAGPRGIGGNSPLHF.

This clone is deemed medium-sized. V is TRBV5-1 and J is TRBJ1-4; D not certain. The V end lost 2 bases, the J end lost 0 bases, and 14 bases lay between the germline ends. This CDR3 spans 17 amino acids. The germline V gene encodes CDR1 SGHRS and CDR2 YFSETQ. The CDR3 is CASSLVGITATNEKLFF. CDR3 in DNA: TGCGCCAGCAGCTTAGTAGGGATTACTGCAACTAATGAAAAACTGTTTTTT.

There are many counts of this clone. In DNA, the CDR3 is TGCGCCAGCAGCCGGGGACTAGCCGAGGATACGCAGTATTTT. Protein sequence: CASSRGLAEDTQYF. The chain carries TRBV5-1 and TRBJ2-3; TRBD2 aligns across 9 bases. Germline-derived CDR1 and CDR2 are SGHRS and YFSETQ. V gave up 4 bases and J gave up 6 bases; unmatched junction bases: 6. There are 14 residues in the CDR3.

Only a few counts were recorded for this clone. The J gene is TRBJ2-3, the V gene TRBV7-8; 7 nucleotides line up with TRBD2. Germline lookup yields CDR1 SGHVS and CDR2 FQNEAQ. CDR3 size: 15 residues. V dropped 1 base and J dropped 2; count of bases not matched to a gene: 3. In DNA form, the CDR3 reads TGTGCCAGCAGCTTAGGGGACTACGACACAGATACGCAGTATTTT. Amino acid sequence: CASSLGDYDTDTQYF. Complete variable domain (other parts from reference TRBV7-8 and TRBJ2-3): GAGVSQSPRYKVAKRGQDVALRCDPISGHVSLFWYQQALGQGPEFLTYFQNEAQLDKSGLPSDRFFAERPEGSVSTLKIQRTQQEDSAVYLCASSLGDYDTDTQYFGPGTRLTVL.

This clone was seen a few times. V is TRBV7-9 and J is TRBJ2-1; tentatively, D is TRBD1 or TRBD2 (5 bases each). CDR3 size: 11 residues. CDR1 and CDR2 (germline): SEHNR, FQNEAQ (reference sequence). Trimming cost V 5 bases and J 10 bases, with 9 bases left between them. DNA of the CDR3: TGTGCCAGCAGCCGATGGGGGGAGCAGTTCTTC. This encodes CASSRWGEQFF.

This clone has more than one count but fewer than ten. V and J are TRBV2 and TRBJ1-4; 7 nucleotides align to TRBD1. From germline, CDR1 is SNHLY and CDR2 FYNNEI. J gave up 10 bases and V 5 bases, and 7 bases lay outside the gene matches. This CDR3 is 13 amino acids long. CDR3 protein: CASSSRGQAKLFF. The CDR3, as DNA: TGTGCCAGCAGTTCCCGAGGACAGGCAAAACTGTTTTTT.

This clone has only a few counts. The rearrangement uses TRBV28 and TRBJ1-1, with D unclear. The V gene's germline CDR1 is MDHEN and CDR2 SYDVKM. This CDR3 region has 11 residues. V lost 4 bases to trimming and J lost 7 bases, with 7 bases between them. CDR3: CASSYEGEAFF. As DNA, the CDR3 is TGTGCCAGCAGTTACGAGGGTGAAGCTTTCTTT.